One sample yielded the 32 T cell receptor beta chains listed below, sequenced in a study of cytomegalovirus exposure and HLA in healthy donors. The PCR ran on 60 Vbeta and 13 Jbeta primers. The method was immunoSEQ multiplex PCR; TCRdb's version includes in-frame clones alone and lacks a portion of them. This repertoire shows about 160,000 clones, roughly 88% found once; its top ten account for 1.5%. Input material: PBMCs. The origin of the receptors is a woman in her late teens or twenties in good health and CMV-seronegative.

The chain's CDR3 is CASSFNRLGTDTQYF. For the CDR3, the DNA is TGCGCCAGCAGCTTTAACCGGTTGGGCACAGATACGCAGTATTTT. The chain recombines TRBV5-1 with TRBJ2-3; D ambiguous. Trimming removed 2 bases from V and 1 base from J, with 11 bases in between. The CDR3 spans 15 residues. Looked up from germline, CDR1 is SGHRS and CDR2 is YFSETQ. The whole variable domain, filled in from reference TRBV5-1 and TRBJ2-3, reads KAGVTQTPRYLIKTRGQQVTLSCSPISGHRSVSWYQQTPGQGLQFLFEYFSETQRNKGNFPGRFSGRQFSNSRSEMNVSTLELGDSALYLCASSFNRLGTDTQYFGPGTRLTVL.

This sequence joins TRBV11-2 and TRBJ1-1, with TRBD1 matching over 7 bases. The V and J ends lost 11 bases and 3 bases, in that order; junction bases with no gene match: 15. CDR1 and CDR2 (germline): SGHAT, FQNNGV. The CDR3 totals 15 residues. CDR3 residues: CAVEGEQGMHTEAFF. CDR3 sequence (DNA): TGTGCCGTGGAGGGGGAACAGGGGATGCACACTGAAGCTTTCTTT.

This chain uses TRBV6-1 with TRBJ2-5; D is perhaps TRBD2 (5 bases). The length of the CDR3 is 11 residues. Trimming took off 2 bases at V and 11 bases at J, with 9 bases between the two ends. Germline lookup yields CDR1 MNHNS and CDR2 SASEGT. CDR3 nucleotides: TGTGCCAGCAGTGAATATTGGGAGCAGTACTTC. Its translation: CASSEYWEQYF.

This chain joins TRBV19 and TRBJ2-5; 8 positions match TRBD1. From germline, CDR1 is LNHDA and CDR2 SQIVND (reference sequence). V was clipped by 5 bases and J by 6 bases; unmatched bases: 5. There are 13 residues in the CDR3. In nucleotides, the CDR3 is TGTGCCAGTAGTCTCGACAGGGGACAGACCCAGTACTTC. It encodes CASSLDRGQTQYF.

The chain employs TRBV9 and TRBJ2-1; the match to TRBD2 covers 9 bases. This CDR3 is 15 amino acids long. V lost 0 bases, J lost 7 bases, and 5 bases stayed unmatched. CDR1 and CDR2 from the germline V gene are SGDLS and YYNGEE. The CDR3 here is CASSVGAGGRNEQFF. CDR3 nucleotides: TGTGCCAGCAGCGTAGGAGCGGGGGGTCGTAATGAGCAGTTCTTC.

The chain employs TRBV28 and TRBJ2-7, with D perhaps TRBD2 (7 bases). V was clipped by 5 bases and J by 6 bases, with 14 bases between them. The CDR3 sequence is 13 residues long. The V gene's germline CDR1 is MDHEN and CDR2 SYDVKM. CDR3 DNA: TGTGCCAGCAGTCGCCCGGGGGGCCCCGAGCAGTACTTC. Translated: CASSRPGGPEQYF. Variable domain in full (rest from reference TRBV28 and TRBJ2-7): DVKVTQSSRYLVKRTGEKVFLECVQDMDHENMFWYRQDPGLGLRLIYFSYDVKMKEKGDIPEGYSVSREKKERFSLILESASTNQTSMYLCASSRPGGPEQYFGPGTRLTVT.

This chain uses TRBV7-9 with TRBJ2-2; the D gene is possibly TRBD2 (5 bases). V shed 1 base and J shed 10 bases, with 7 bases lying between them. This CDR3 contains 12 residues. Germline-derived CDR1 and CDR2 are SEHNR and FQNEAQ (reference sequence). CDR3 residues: CASSLVGEELFF. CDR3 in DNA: TGTGCCAGCAGCTTAGTCGGGGAGGAGCTGTTTTTT.

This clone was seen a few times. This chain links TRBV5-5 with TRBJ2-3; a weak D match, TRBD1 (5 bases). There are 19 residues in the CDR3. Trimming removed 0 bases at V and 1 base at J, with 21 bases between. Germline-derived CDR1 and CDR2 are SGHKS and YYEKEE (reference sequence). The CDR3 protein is CASSLGRAAGRIRTDTQYF. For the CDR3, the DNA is TGTGCCAGCAGCTTGGGTCGTGCGGCAGGGCGGATTCGCACAGATACGCAGTATTTT.

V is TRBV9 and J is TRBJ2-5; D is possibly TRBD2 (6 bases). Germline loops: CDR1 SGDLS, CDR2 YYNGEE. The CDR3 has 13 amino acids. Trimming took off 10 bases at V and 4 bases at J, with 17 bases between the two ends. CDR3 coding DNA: TGTGCCGCGAGCCGGGGGAATGGAGAGACCCAGTACTTC. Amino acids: CAASRGNGETQYF.

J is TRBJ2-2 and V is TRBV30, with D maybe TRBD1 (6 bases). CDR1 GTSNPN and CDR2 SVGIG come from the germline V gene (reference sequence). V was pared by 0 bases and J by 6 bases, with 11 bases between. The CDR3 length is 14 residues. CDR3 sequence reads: CAWSVHRVSGELFF. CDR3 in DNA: TGTGCCTGGAGTGTACACAGGGTCTCCGGGGAGCTGTTTTTT.

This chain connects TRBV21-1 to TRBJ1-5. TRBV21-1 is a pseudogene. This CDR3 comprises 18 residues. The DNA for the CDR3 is TGTGCCAGCACGCAAAAGAAGAACGGGGTCGATAGCAATCAGCCCCAGCATTTT. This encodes CASTQKKNGVDSNQPQHF.

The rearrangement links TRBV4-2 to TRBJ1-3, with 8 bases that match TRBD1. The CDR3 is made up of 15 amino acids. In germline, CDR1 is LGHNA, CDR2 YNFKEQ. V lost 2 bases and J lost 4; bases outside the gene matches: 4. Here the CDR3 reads CASSQPGQGGNTIYF. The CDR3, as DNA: TGTGCCAGCAGCCAACCAGGACAGGGAGGAAACACCATATATTTT.

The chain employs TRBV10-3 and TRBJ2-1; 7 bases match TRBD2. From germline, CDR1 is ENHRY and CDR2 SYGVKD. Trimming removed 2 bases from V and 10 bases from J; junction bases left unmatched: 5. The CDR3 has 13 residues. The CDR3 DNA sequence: TGTGCCATCAGTGAGGGGGAGCGGGGCGAGCAGTTCTTC. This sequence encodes CAISEGERGEQFF.

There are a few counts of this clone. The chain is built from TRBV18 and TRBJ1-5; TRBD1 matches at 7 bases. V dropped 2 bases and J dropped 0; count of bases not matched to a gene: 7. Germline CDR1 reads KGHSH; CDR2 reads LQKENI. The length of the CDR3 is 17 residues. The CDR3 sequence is CASSPGQALYSNQPQHF. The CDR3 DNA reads TGTGCCAGCTCACCAGGACAGGCCCTTTATAGCAATCAGCCCCAGCATTTT.

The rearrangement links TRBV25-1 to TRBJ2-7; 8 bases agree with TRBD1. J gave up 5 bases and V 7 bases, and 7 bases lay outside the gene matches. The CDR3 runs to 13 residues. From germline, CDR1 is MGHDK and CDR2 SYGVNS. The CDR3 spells CASTGQEGDEQYF. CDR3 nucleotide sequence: TGTGCCAGCACGGGACAGGAGGGGGACGAGCAGTACTTC.

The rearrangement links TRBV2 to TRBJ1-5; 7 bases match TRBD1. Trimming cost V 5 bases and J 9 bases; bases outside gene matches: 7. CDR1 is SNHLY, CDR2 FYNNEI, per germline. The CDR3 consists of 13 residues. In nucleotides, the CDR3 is TGTGCCAGCAGTTTGACAGGGCCTCTGCCCCAGCATTTT. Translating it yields CASSLTGPLPQHF.

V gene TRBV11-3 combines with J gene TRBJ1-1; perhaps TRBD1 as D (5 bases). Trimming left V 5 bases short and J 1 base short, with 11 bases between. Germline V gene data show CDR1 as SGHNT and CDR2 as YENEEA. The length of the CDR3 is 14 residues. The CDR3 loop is CASSLLTANTEAFF. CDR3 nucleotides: TGTGCCAGCAGCCTGCTGACAGCGAACACTGAAGCTTTCTTT.

DNA of the CDR3: TGTGCCAGCAGCTATGACAGGGGCTCTGGAAACACCATATATTTT. Protein sequence: CASSYDRGSGNTIYF. The chain has TRBV9 and TRBJ1-3; TRBD1 agrees at 8 bases. Trimming took 4 bases from V and 0 from J; bases not matched to a gene: 3. Germline values: CDR1 SGDLS, CDR2 YYNGEE. The CDR3 covers 15 residues. The full variable domain, its missing parts supplied by reference TRBV9 and TRBJ1-3, is DSGVTQTPKHLITATGQRVTLRCSPRSGDLSVYWYQQSLDQGLQFLIQYYNGEERAKGNILERFSAQQFPDLHSELNLSSLELGDSALYFCASSYDRGSGNTIYFGEGSWLTVV.

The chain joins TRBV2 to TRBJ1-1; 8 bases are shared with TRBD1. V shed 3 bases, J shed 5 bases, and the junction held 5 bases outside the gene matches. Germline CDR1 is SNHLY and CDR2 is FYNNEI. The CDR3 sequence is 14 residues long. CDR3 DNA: TGTGCCAGCAGTGATGGACAGGGAGGGACTGAAGCTTTCTTT. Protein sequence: CASSDGQGGTEAFF.

The CDR3 region has the DNA TGTGCCAGCAGCCAGGGACAGATCCTTTACACAGATACGCAGTATTTT. It is translated as CASSQGQILYTDTQYF. The rearrangement uses TRBV5-5 and TRBJ2-3; 7 bases line up with TRBD1. This CDR3 has 16 amino acids. Germline CDR1 reads SGHKS; CDR2 reads YYEKEE (reference sequence). V lost 4 bases and J lost 2; bases outside the gene matches: 10.

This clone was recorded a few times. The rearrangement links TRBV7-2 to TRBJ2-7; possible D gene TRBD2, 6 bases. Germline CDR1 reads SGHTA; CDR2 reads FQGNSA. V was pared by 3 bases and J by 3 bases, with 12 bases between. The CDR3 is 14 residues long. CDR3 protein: CASSFGGSRYEQYF. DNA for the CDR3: TGTGCCAGCAGCTTTGGGGGGTCCCGCTACGAGCAGTACTTC.

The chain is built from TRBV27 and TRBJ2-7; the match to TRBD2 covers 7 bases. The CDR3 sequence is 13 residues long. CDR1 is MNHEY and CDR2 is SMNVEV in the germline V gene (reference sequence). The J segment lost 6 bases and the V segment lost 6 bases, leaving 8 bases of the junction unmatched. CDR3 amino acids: CASRLGRGSEQYF. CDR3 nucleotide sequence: TGTGCCAGCAGACTTGGGAGGGGTTCCGAGCAGTACTTC.

CDR3 nucleotides: TGTGCCAGCAGCCCCGGACAGGGGATCAATCAGCCCCAGCATTTT. This encodes CASSPGQGINQPQHF. The chain links TRBV6-5 to TRBJ1-5, with 9 bases aligning to TRBD1. Losses at the gene ends were 6 bases for V and 3 bases for J; bases not matched to a gene: 6. In germline, CDR1 is MNHEY, CDR2 SVGAGI. This CDR3 is 15 amino acids long.

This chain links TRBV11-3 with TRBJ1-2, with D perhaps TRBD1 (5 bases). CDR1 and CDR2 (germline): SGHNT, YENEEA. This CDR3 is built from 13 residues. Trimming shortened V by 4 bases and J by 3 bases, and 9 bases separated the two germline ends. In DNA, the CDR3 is TGTGCCAGCAGCTCTCGACAGCACTATGGCTACACCTTC. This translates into CASSSRQHYGYTF.

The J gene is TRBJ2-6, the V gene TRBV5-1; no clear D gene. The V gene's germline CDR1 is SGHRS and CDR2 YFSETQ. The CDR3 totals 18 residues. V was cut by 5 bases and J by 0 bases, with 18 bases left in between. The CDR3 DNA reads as TGCGCCAGCAGTCCTTATACCAGTTCCCTCTCTGGGGCCAACGTCCTGACTTTC. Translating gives CASSPYTSSLSGANVLTF.

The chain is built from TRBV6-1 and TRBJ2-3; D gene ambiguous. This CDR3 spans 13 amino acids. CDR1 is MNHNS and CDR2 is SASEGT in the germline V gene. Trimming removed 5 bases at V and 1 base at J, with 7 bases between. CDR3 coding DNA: TGTGCCAGCAGTTCCACTCGCACAGATACGCAGTATTTT. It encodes CASSSTRTDTQYF.

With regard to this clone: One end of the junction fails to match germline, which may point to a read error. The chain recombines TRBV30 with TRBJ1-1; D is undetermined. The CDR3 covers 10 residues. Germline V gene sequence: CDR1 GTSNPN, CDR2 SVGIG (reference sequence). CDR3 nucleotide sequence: TGTGCCTGGGGAAGGGAGAAAACGCTCTTT. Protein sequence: CAWGREKTLF. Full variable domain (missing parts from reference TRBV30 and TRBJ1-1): SQTIHQWPATLVQPVGSPLSLECTVEGTSNPNLYWYRQAAGRGLQLLFYSVGIGQISSEVPQNLSASRPQDRQFILSSKKLLLSDSGFYLCAWGREKTLFGQGTRLTVV.

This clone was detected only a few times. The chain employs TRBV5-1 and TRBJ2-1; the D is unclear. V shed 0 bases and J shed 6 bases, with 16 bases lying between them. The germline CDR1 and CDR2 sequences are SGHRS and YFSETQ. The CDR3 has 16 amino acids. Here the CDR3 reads CASSLVGQVIRNEQFF. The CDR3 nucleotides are TGCGCCAGCAGCTTGGTAGGCCAGGTAATTCGCAATGAGCAGTTCTTC.

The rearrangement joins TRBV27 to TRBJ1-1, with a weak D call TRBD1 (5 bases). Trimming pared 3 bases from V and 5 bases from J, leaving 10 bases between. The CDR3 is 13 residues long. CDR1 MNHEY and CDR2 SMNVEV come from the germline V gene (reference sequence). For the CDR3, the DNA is TGTGCCAGCAGTTTGGGGAGGGGTACTGAAGCTTTCTTT. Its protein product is CASSLGRGTEAFF.

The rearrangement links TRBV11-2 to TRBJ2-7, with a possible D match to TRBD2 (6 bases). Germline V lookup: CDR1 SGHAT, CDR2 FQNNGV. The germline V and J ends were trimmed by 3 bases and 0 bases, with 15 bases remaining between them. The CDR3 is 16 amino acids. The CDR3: CASSFPASAGSYEQYF. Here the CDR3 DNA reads TGTGCCAGCAGCTTTCCAGCTAGCGCCGGCTCCTACGAGCAGTACTTC.

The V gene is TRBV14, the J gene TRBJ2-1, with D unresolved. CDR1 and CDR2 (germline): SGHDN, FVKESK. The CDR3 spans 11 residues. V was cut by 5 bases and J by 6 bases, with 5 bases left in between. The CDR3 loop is CASSLFNEQFF. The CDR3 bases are TGTGCCAGCAGCTTATTCAATGAGCAGTTCTTC.

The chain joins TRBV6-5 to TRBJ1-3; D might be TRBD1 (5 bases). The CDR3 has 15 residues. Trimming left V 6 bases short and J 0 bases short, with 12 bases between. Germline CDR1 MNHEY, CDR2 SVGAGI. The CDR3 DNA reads TGTGCCAGCAGGACAGATCGGTTCTCTGGAAACACCATATATTTT. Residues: CASRTDRFSGNTIYF.